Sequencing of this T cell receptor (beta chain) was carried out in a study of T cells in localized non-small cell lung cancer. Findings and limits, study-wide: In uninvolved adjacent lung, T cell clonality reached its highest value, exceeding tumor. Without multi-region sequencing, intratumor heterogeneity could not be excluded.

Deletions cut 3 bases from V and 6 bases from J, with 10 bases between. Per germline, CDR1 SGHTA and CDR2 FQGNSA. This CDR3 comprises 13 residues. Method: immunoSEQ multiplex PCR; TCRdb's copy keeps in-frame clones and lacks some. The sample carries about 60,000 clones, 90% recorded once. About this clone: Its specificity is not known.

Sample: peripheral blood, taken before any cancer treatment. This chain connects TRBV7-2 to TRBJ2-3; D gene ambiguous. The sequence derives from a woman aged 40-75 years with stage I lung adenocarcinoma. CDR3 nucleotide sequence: TGTGCCAGCAGCTTTGGGCAGCTGGATACGCAGTATTTT. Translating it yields CASSFGQLDTQYF.